The 23 T cell receptor beta chains listed next were all sequenced from one sample in a study of T cell clonality in common variable immunodeficiency. Study findings and constraints: Fewer deletions and N-nucleotide insertions were reportedly seen in common variable immunodeficiency TCR beta sequences.

No antigen is known for these receptors. The table came from immunoSEQ multiplex PCR; TCRdb's copy has only in-frame clones and leaves some out. The profile covers fewer than 30,000 clones, none occurring a single time. The sample comprised peripheral blood mononuclear cells. These receptors came from a human donor with common variable immunodeficiency.

This clone was seen more than once but under ten times. The read finishes 3 residues shy of the CDR3 end, and the germline J gene is used to complete it. This chain connects TRBV7-9 to TRBJ2-2; 9 bases are a match to TRBD1. Germline lookup yields CDR1 SEHNR and CDR2 FQNEAQ (reference sequence). V gave up 2 bases and J gave up 5 bases; unmatched junction bases: 3. CDR3 length equals 15 residues. This CDR3 reads CASSLTQGATGELFF. The CDR3 bases that were read are TGTGCCAGCAGCTTAACACAGGGGGCAACCGGGGAG.

This clone occurred a few times. With the read ending 3 residues before the CDR3 end, the germline J gene is used to fill in that end. V is TRBV19 and J is TRBJ1-4, with a tentative D call TRBD1 (5 bases). The V gene lost 8 bases and the J gene lost 8 bases, with 15 bases spanning the gap. In germline, CDR1 is LNHDA, CDR2 SQIVND (reference sequence). This CDR3 has 13 amino acids. CDR3 in amino acids: CASSYQGGEKLFF. CDR3 DNA (partial): TGTGCCAGTTCGTACCAGGGTGGAGAAAAA.

There are many counts of this clone. The DNA ends 3 residues before the CDR3 does, and the rest of the CDR3 is filled in from the germline J gene. The J gene is TRBJ1-1, the V gene TRBV5-1; 8 bases are a match to TRBD1. Trimming cost V 4 bases and J 1 base; bases outside gene matches: 3. The CDR3 is 14 amino acids. Germline V lookup: CDR1 SGHRS, CDR2 YFSETQ. CDR3 sequence reads: CASSDGTGNTEAFF. The covered CDR3 bases are TGCGCCAGCAGCGATGGGACAGGGAACACTGAA.

This clone was found a few times. The read falls 3 residues short of the CDR3 end, and the missing part is taken from the germline J gene. V is TRBV30 and J is TRBJ1-5; D might be TRBD1 (6 bases). Trimming pared 0 bases from V and 4 bases from J, leaving 13 bases between. The CDR3 length is 15 residues. Germline V CDR1 and CDR2: GTSNPN, SVGIG (reference sequence). The CDR3 loop is CAWSVQGLGNQPQHF. The sequenced CDR3 bases are TGTGCCTGGAGTGTACAGGGTCTTGGGAATCAGCCC.

This clone was observed a handful of times. The CDR3 end falls 3 residues outside the read, so it is completed with the germline J gene. V is TRBV11-3 and J is TRBJ2-1; D might be TRBD2 (6 bases). CDR1 is SGHNT and CDR2 is YENEEA in the germline V gene. The CDR3 sequence is 13 residues long. V was shortened by 3 bases and J by 6 bases, with 9 bases between the two germline ends. Partial CDR3 DNA: TGTGCCAGCAGCTTTTCCGGGGGCAATGAG. Its translation is CASSFSGGNE. The full CDR3 protein is CASSFSGGNEQFF.

There are a few counts of this clone. The sequenced fragment ends 3 residues before the CDR3 boundary, so the rest is inferred from the germline J gene. J is TRBJ2-7 and V is TRBV19, with 7 bases aligning to TRBD1. V lost 4 bases and J lost 4; bases outside the gene matches: 7. Looked up from germline, CDR1 is LNHDA and CDR2 is SQIVND (reference sequence). The CDR3 is 14 residues long. CDR3 region: CASSTLGQRYEQYF. CDR3 bases read: TGTGCCAGTAGTACACTGGGACAGCGATACGAG.

On this clone itself: The sequence runs out 3 residues before the end of the CDR3; the remainder is reconstructed from the germline J gene. The rearrangement joins TRBV18 to TRBJ1-1, with 8 bases identical to TRBD1. This CDR3 has 13 residues. The V and J ends lost 5 bases and 6 bases, in that order; junction bases with no gene match: 5. Germline V gene sequence: CDR1 KGHSH, CDR2 LQKENI. The CDR3 DNA, read in part, is TGTGCCAGCTCAAAAACACAGGGGGCTGAA. It codes for CASSKTQGAE. The CDR3 reads in full as CASSKTQGAEAFF. Full variable domain (remainder filled in from reference TRBV18 and TRBJ1-1): NAGVMQNPRHLVRRRGQEARLRCSPMKGHSHVYWYRQLPEEGLKFMVYLQKENIIDESGMPKERFSAEFPKEGPSILRIQQVVRGDSAAYFCASSKTQGAEAFFGQGTRLTVV.

At least ten counts were recorded for this clone. The read comes to an end 3 residues before the CDR3 does, leaving the germline J gene to fill in the end. Other nucleotide sequences from this sample produce the same CDR3. This sequence joins TRBV7-2 and TRBJ1-2; TRBD1 agrees at 9 bases. The trim removed 2 bases at V and 3 bases at J, leaving 4 bases unmatched. The CDR3 is 15 residues long. In germline, CDR1 is SGHTA, CDR2 FQGNSA. The DNA read from the CDR3 is TGTGCCAGCAGCTTAACAGGGGGCCCTGACTATGGC. Translating gives CASSLTGGPDYG. The entire CDR3 protein reads CASSLTGGPDYGYTF.

In this sample, this clone turned up a few times. CDR3: CASSFTGTSAFFPGELFF. CDR3 bases read: TGTGCCAGCAGCTTTACCGGGACTAGCGCGTTTTTTCCCGGGGAG. The chain carries TRBV7-3 and TRBJ2-2; 10 positions agree with TRBD2. The DNA ends 3 residues before the CDR3 does, and the rest of the CDR3 is filled in from the germline J gene. V dropped 3 bases and J dropped 6; count of bases not matched to a gene: 13. CDR3 size: 18 residues. Germline assignment: CDR1 SGHTA and CDR2 FQGTGA.

On this clone: The sequence runs out 3 residues before the end of the CDR3; the remainder is reconstructed from the germline J gene. The chain employs TRBV2 and TRBJ2-7, with 11 nucleotides matching TRBD1. The CDR3 covers 14 residues. Germline V gene lookup returns CDR1 SNHLY and CDR2 FYNNEI. Losses at the gene ends were 6 bases for V and 3 bases for J; bases not matched to a gene: 4. The CDR3 loop reads CASRTGTGGYEQYF. CDR3 DNA, as far as it was read: TGTGCCAGCAGGACCGGGACAGGGGGCTACGAG.

The sample holds many counts of this clone. The read finishes 3 residues shy of the CDR3 end, and the germline J gene is used to complete it. The chain joins TRBV6-4 to TRBJ2-2; the D gene is possibly TRBD1 (5 bases). V was pared by 6 bases and J by 5 bases, with 10 bases between. CDR3 length equals 13 residues. CDR1 and CDR2 from the germline V gene are MRHNA and SNTAGT. The sequenced part of the CDR3 DNA is TGTGCCAGCAGCCTGACAGCAACCGGGGAG. This encodes CASSLTATGE. The entire CDR3 protein is CASSLTATGELFF.

This clone was seen a few times. Read coverage stops 3 residues before the CDR3 terminus; the germline J gene supplies the remainder. V is TRBV5-1 and J is TRBJ1-2; D is possibly TRBD1 (5 bases). Per the germline V gene, CDR1 is SGHRS and CDR2 is YFSETQ. This CDR3 comprises 14 residues. With 0 bases removed from V and 3 bases from J, the gap between germline ends came to 9 bases. The DNA read from the CDR3 is TGCGCCAGCAGCTTGGGGGGCCGCGACTATGGC. Translation: CASSLGGRDYG. The entire CDR3 protein is CASSLGGRDYGYTF. The full variable domain, completed using reference TRBV5-1 and TRBJ1-2, is KAGVTQTPRYLIKTRGQQVTLSCSPISGHRSVSWYQQTPGQGLQFLFEYFSETQRNKGNFPGRFSGRQFSNSRSEMNVSTLELGDSALYLCASSLGGRDYGYTFGSGTRLTVV.

Only a few counts were recorded for this clone. The read finishes 3 residues shy of the CDR3 end, and the germline J gene is used to complete it. The rearrangement uses TRBV18 and TRBJ2-3; 12 bases line up with TRBD2. CDR3 length equals 15 residues. Germline values: CDR1 KGHSH, CDR2 LQKENI. V shed 6 bases and J 1 base; nucleotides not matched to a gene: 2. The CDR3 sequence: CASSRTSGGTDTQYF. The CDR3 DNA, read in part, is TGTGCCAGCTCGCGGACTAGCGGGGGCACAGATACG.

By its share, this clone is medium-sized. The read is 3 residues too short to cover the CDR3 end, so that end is filled in from the germline J gene. The rearrangement links TRBV7-8 to TRBJ1-1; TRBD1 aligns across 11 bases. The CDR3 is made up of 14 amino acids. Germline V gene data show CDR1 as SGHVS and CDR2 as FQNEAQ. The CDR3 bases that were read are TGTGCCAGCAGCTTAGCTGGGACAGGGGGGATA. Translated: CASSLAGTGGI. The full CDR3 is CASSLAGTGGIAFF.

The sample holds a few counts of this clone. The CDR3 is cut off 3 residues early in the read; its end comes from the germline J gene. The gene calls are TRBV2 and TRBJ2-1, with D possibly matching TRBD1 (5 bases). Trimming pared 7 bases from V and 7 bases from J, leaving 14 bases between. Per the germline V gene, CDR1 is SNHLY and CDR2 is FYNNEI. The CDR3 has 13 residues. The CDR3 here is CASTVSPGNEQFF. The part of the CDR3 DNA that was read is TGTGCCAGCACAGTGAGCCCAGGGAATGAG.

For this clone: Coverage ceases 3 residues before the CDR3 finishes, and the germline J gene fills in the end. The genes are TRBV29-1 and TRBJ1-4, with D perhaps TRBD1 (6 bases). The V gene's germline CDR1 is SQVTM and CDR2 ANQGSEA. The CDR3 contains 13 residues. The ends were cut back, 6 bases at V and 8 bases at J, with 16 bases in the middle. The CDR3 is CSVNRDPGEKLFF. CDR3 DNA (partial): TGCAGCGTAAACAGGGACCCGGGCGAAAAA. Supplemented by reference TRBV29-1 and TRBJ1-4, the full variable domain reads SAVISQKPSRDICQRGTSLTIQCQVDSQVTMMFWYRQQPGQSLTLIATANQGSEATYESGFVIDKFPISRPNLTFSTLTVSNMSPEDSSIYLCSVNRDPGEKLFFGSGTQLSVL.

This clone was seen repeatedly, ten times or more. The CDR3 goes on 3 residues after the read ends, and that part is filled in from the germline J gene. The V call is TRBV19, the J call TRBJ2-2, with D unresolved. This CDR3 comprises 12 residues. Trimming shortened V by 7 bases and J by 1 base, and 4 bases separated the two germline ends. Germline lookup yields CDR1 LNHDA and CDR2 SQIVND (reference sequence). The CDR3: CASTRNTGELFF. The CDR3 bases that were read are TGTGCCAGTACTCGGAACACCGGGGAG. The entire variable domain, with the rest obtained from reference TRBV19 and TRBJ2-2, is as follows: DGGITQSPKYLFRKEGQNVTLSCEQNLNHDAMYWYRQDPGQGLRLIYYSQIVNDFQKGDIAEGYSVSREKKESFPLTVTSAQKNPTAFYLCASTRNTGELFFGEGSRLTVL.

This clone has ten or more counts. Sequencing ends 3 residues short of the CDR3 end; the germline J gene provides the rest. The V gene is TRBV5-1, the J gene TRBJ2-2; 9 bases align to TRBD1. Germline assignment: CDR1 SGHRS and CDR2 YFSETQ. CDR3 size: 18 residues. V gave up 5 bases and J gave up 4 bases; unmatched junction bases: 15. This CDR3 reads CASSRGQGGTRTTGELFF. The CDR3 bases that were read are TGCGCCAGCAGTAGGGGACAGGGAGGGACGCGGACCACCGGGGAG.

This clone was found a few times. The sequenced fragment ends 3 residues before the CDR3 boundary, so the rest is inferred from the germline J gene. The chain carries TRBV7-7 and TRBJ2-2; D perhaps matches TRBD2 (6 bases). Looked up from germline, CDR1 is SSHAT and CDR2 is FNYEAQ (reference sequence). Trimming shortened V by 5 bases and J by 9 bases, and 19 bases separated the two germline ends. The CDR3 is made up of 15 amino acids. CDR3 residues: CASSPAGTANRELFF. The part of the CDR3 DNA that was read is TGTGCCAGCAGCCCCGCCGGGACTGCTAACCGGGAG.

This clone occurred a few times. The sequence runs out 3 residues before the end of the CDR3; the remainder is reconstructed from the germline J gene. The chain recombines TRBV18 with TRBJ1-5; D possibly corresponds to TRBD1 (5 bases). Germline lookup yields CDR1 KGHSH and CDR2 LQKENI. Trimming cost V 3 bases and J 0 bases, with 9 bases left between them. There are 15 residues in the CDR3. The CDR3 spells CASSPEGYSNQPQHF. Incomplete CDR3 DNA: TGTGCCAGCTCACCCGAGGGGTATAGCAATCAGCCC.

This clone was seen many times. The CDR3 is cut off 3 residues early in the read; its end comes from the germline J gene. The gene calls are TRBV10-1 and TRBJ1-1; TRBD1 is a possible D gene (5 bases). Germline CDR1 and CDR2: WNHNN and SYGVQD (reference sequence). V gave up 2 bases and J gave up 5 bases, with 15 bases separating them. The CDR3 loop spans 15 amino acids. This CDR3 is CASSERGTGKTEAFF. The DNA read from the CDR3 is TGCGCCAGCAGTGAGAGGGGTACCGGGAAAACTGAA.

Many counts were recorded for this clone. The sequence runs out 3 residues before the end of the CDR3; the remainder is reconstructed from the germline J gene. The V and J genes are TRBV12-3 or TRBV12-4 and TRBJ2-2; a possible D gene is TRBD1 (6 bases). The CDR3 sequence is 14 residues long. Between the trimmed V and J ends, which lost 6 bases and 1 base, there was a span of 9 bases. CDR3 DNA, as far as it was read: TGTGCCAGCAGGGTGGGACAGAACACCGGGGAG. Residues: CASRVGQNTGE. The whole CDR3 protein is CASRVGQNTGELFF.

On this clone: The sequenced fragment ends 3 residues before the CDR3 boundary, so the rest is inferred from the germline J gene. This chain connects TRBV2 to TRBJ2-3; no clear D. This CDR3 comprises 15 residues. The germline V gene encodes CDR1 SNHLY and CDR2 FYNNEI. Trimming removed 4 bases at V and 0 bases at J, with 11 bases between. The sequenced part of the CDR3 DNA is TGTGCCAGCAGTGTCCAGCGCCAAAGCACAGATACG. This encodes CASSVQRQSTDT. The entire CDR3 is CASSVQRQSTDTQYF.